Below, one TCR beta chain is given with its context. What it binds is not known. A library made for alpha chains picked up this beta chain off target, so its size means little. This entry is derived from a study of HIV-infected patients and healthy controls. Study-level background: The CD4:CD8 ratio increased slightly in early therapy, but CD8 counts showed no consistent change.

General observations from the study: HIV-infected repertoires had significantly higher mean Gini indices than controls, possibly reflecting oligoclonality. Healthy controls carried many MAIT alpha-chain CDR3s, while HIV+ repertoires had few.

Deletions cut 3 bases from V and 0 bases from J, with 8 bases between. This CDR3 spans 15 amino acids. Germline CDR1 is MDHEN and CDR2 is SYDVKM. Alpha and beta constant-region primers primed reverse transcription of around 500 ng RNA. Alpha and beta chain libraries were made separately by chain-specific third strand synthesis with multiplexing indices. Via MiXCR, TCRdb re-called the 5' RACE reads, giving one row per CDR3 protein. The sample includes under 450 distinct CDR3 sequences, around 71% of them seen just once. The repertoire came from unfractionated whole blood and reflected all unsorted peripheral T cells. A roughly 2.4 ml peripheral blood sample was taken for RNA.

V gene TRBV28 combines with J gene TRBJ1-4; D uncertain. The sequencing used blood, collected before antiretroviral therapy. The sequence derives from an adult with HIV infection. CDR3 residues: CASSFWSATNEKLFF. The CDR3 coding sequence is TGTGCCAGCAGTTTTTGGTCGGCAACTAATGAAAAACTGTTTTTT.